The entry below gives a single T cell receptor beta chain sequence along with its context. Compared with the rest of its sample, this clone is medium-sized (0.01 to 0.1%). What antigen it recognizes has not been identified. No quality values exist for individual bases; no much larger clone is one base distant. The trial excluded patients who had a history of autoimmune disease or were on systemic immunosuppression. In every dose cohort, peripheral blood was drawn for TCR sequencing at baseline, cycle 4 day 1, and cycle 7 day 1. The samples were taken from a phase I, first-in-human, multicenter, open-label dose-escalation trial of ivuxolimab. The trial enrolled adults with locally advanced or metastatic head and neck squamous cell, hepatocellular, melanoma or renal cell carcinoma. CD4+ and CD8+ T cells were sorted separately from peripheral blood before TCR sequencing. CDR1 SGHNT and CDR2 YENEEA were looked up in the germline V gene. Including the terminal cysteine and phenylalanine, the CDR3 comprises 13 residues. CDR3 DNA is the only sequence kept; it has 39 bases, read in frame from the first base. The germline ends are 5 bases apart after V is trimmed by 2 bases and J by 1 base.

The data are from a study of OX40 agonist ivuxolimab in advanced cancers. Looking at the study overall: Ivuxolimab was an agonistic, fully human IgG2 monoclonal antibody directed against OX40 (CD134), a costimulatory receptor. Intravenous ivuxolimab was administered to patients every 2 weeks at six dose levels: 0.01, 0.1, 0.3, 1.5, 3 and 10 mg/kg. Among the approximately 50 dose-escalation patients, approximately 20 had hepatocellular carcinoma, 15 or so melanoma, 9 renal cell carcinoma and 9 head and neck cancer. In the dose-escalation cohort, around four fifths of patients were male, and the mean age was approximately 60 years with a range of roughly 20 to 80. Patients were allowed to have had prior anti-PD-1, anti-PD-L1 or anti-CTLA-4 therapy, and less than 45% of the dose-escalation patients had previously received checkpoint inhibitors. Partial responses were achieved by three dose-escalation patients, of whom one had hepatocellular carcinoma and two had cutaneous melanoma. Peripheral TCRbeta sequencing was intended to test whether TCR sequence diversity was altered and clonal T-cell expansion was caused by ivuxolimab. The monotherapy dose-escalation portion (N ≈ 55 patients) of the phase I ivuxolimab trial is reported in the paper. What the work shows at the level of the full study, not this receptor alone: The antigen specificity of the clonally expanded peripheral T cells was not determined. In partial responders in the 0.1-3.0 mg/kg groups, normalized peripheral clonal expansion was found to be among the lowest, especially among CD8+ T cells. On average, CD8+ T cells showed more expanded clones than CD4+ T cells after ivuxolimab. Low levels of normalized T-cell clonal expansion were also seen in some nonresponding patients. At doses from 0.1 to 3.0 mg/kg, clonal expansion was seen in both CD4+ and CD8+ blood T cells between baseline and week 6.

To sequence the TCRbeta CDR3 region, genomic DNA was isolated from the sorted cells. TCRbeta CDR3 regions were sequenced using the immunoSEQ Assay. TCRdb holds this immuneACCESS table with in-frame rearrangements only. Some clones are missing; in checked studies, unresolved V genes explain under half, and the rest has no known cause. This sample gives about 63,000 clones in total; more than 85% of them show up just once. The leading ten clones occupy under 0.8% of the sample. The V and J genes are TRBV11-3 and TRBJ1-1; the D gene is unclear. This TCR was recovered from an adult with an advanced solid tumor such as melanoma, head and neck, liver or kidney cancer. The sequencing used CD4+ or CD8+ T cells sorted from blood, collected in a trial of the OX40 agonist ivuxolimab. In nucleotide form, the sequence is TGTGCCAGCAGCTTACGAGGGAACACTGAAGCTTTCTTT. It codes for CASSLRGNTEAFF.